The source of this TCR beta chain is a study of blood T cell repertoires in COVID-19. In the original processing: Nucleated cell number was recorded as an estimate derived from reference gene primer amplification. Clones were sequenced by immunoSEQ multiplex PCR, and TCRdb holds only the in-frame ones, with some missing. V, J and clone size are those of that table, while D and trimming were read from the DNA. Of a few hundred thousand clones listed, about four fifths were seen once; the top ten hold more than 0.85%. The CDR3 covers 16 residues. Germline loops: CDR1 LNHDA, CDR2 SQIVND (reference sequence). The junction had 6 bases not matched to a gene; V was cut back by 5 bases and J by 0 bases.

Input material: peripheral blood. The TCR was taken from a human donor with acute or convalescent COVID-19. The donor label of this sample is uncertain. This sequence joins TRBV19 and TRBJ2-5; the match to TRBD2 covers 10 bases. The CDR3 loop is CASSPRTSGDQETQYF. In nucleotides, the CDR3 is TGTGCCAGTAGTCCTCGAACTAGCGGGGACCAAGAGACCCAGTACTTC. Looking up the rest from reference TRBV19 and TRBJ2-5 gives the full variable domain: DGGITQSPKYLFRKEGQNVTLSCEQNLNHDAMYWYRQDPGQGLRLIYYSQIVNDFQKGDIAEGYSVSREKKESFPLTVTSAQKNPTAFYLCASSPRTSGDQETQYFGPGTRLLVL.